The source of this T cell receptor (beta chain) is a study of blood T cell repertoires in COVID-19. Study details: Italy, Spain and the United States were the sources of the convalescent and acute COVID-19 samples. PBMCs, B-cell-depleted T cells, or T cells provided the cDNA or gDNA that made up the material.

Methods used by the authors: Amplification with reference gene primers provided the estimates of nucleated cell counts. Data came from immunoSEQ multiplex PCR; TCRdb stores just in-frame clones and leaves some out. V, J and clone size are taken as reported in that table, and D and trimming were inferred from the DNA itself. The repertoire holds tens of thousands of clones, with 88% as singletons. There are 14 residues in the CDR3. Germline CDR1 is SGHDN and CDR2 is FVKESK. The V end lost 5 bases, the J end lost 6 bases, and 16 bases lay between the germline ends. This chain uses TRBV14 with TRBJ1-2; possibly TRBD1 for D (6 bases). Sequencing was done on a sample of peripheral blood. The clonotype originates from a middle-aged man with active COVID-19. CDR3 region: CASSEQGRGNGYTF. The CDR3 DNA sequence: TGTGCCAGCAGCGAACAGGGAAGAGGGAATGGCTACACCTTC.